This T cell receptor beta chain emerged from a study of sequential checkpoint blockade in melanoma. Germline V gene sequence: CDR1 LGHNA, CDR2 YSLEER. The CDR3 sequence is 18 residues long. The J segment lost 7 bases and the V segment lost 0 bases, leaving 17 bases of the junction unmatched. Treatment denoted: randomized to nivolumab then ipilimumab (arm A) or the reverse (arm B). Patients had received no earlier DNA-damaging chemotherapy. Assay used: immunoSEQ multiplex PCR; TCRdb lists only in-frame clones, some missing. The sample comprises tens of thousands of clones, 86% of which are singletons, and roughly 20% rests with the top ten.

The receptor's source is a human donor with melanoma. This sample comprised CD8+ T cells sorted from blood (inferred from file names), obtained from a patient given nivolumab and ipilimumab in sequence. The chain recombines TRBV4-3 with TRBJ2-7, with 8 bases matching TRBD2. CDR3 nucleotide sequence: TGCGCCAGCAGCCAAGATCGGGTAACGGGAGGGCCTACTGTGGAGCAGTACTTC. Translated: CASSQDRVTGGPTVEQYF.